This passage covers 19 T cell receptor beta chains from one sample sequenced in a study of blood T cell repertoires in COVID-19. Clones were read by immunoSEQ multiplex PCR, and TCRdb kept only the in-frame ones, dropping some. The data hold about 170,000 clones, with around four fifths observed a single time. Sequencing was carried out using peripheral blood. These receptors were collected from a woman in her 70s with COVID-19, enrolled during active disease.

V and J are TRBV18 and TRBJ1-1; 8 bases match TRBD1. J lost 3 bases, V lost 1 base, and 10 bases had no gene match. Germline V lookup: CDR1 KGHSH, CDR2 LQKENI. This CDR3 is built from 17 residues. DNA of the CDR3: TGTGCCAGCTCACCACGATACAGGGGGAGAGACGACACTGAAGCTTTCTTT. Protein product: CASSPRYRGRDDTEAFF.

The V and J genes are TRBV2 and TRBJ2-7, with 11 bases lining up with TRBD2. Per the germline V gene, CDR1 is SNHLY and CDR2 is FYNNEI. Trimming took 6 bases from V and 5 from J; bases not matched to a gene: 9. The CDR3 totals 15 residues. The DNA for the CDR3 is TGTGCCAGCAGGGAGCTGACTAGCGGGACGGACGAGCAGTACTTC. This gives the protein CASRELTSGTDEQYF. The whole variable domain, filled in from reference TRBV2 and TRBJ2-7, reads EPEVTQTPSHQVTQMGQEVILRCVPISNHLYFYWYRQILGQKVEFLVSFYNNEISEKSEIFDDQFSVERPDGSNFTLKIRSTKLEDSAMYFCASRELTSGTDEQYFGPGTRLTVT.

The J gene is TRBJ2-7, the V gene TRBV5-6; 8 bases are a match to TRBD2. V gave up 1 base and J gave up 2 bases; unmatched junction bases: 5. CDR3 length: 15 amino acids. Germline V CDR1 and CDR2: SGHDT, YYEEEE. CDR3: CASSLYAREAYEQYF. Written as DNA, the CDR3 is TGTGCCAGCAGCTTGTATGCGCGGGAGGCCTACGAGCAGTACTTC.

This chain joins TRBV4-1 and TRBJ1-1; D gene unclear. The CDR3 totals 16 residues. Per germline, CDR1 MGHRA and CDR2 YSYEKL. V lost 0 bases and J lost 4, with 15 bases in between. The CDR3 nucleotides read TGCGCCAGCAGCCAAGATCTAGCCAGGACGAGCACTGAAGCTTTCTTT. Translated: CASSQDLARTSTEAFF.

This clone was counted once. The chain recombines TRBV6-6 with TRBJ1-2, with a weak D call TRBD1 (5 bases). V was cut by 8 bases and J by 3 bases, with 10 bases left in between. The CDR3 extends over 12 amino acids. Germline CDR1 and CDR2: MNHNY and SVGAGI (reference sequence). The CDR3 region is CASVRDYYGYTF. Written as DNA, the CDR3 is TGTGCCAGCGTCCGGGACTACTATGGCTACACCTTC.

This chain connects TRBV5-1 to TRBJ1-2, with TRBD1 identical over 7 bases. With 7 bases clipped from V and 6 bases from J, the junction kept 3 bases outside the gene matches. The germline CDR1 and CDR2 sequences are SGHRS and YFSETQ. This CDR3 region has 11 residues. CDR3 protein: CASRTGDGYTF. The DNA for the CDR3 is TGCGCCAGCCGGACAGGAGATGGCTACACCTTC.

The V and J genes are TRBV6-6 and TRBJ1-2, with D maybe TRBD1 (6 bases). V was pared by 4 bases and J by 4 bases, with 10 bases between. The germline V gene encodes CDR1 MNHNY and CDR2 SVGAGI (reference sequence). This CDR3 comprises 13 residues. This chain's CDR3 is CASSSGQIYGYTF. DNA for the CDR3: TGTGCCAGCAGTTCTGGACAGATCTATGGCTACACCTTC.

CDR3 loop: CASSLRSLQETQYF. The CDR3 DNA reads as TGTGCCAGCAGTTTGAGGTCACTCCAAGAGACCCAGTACTTC. The chain is built from TRBV28 and TRBJ2-5; no clear D. The CDR3 is 14 amino acids. Germline V CDR1 and CDR2: MDHEN, SYDVKM. The V end lost 3 bases, the J end lost 1 base, and 9 bases lay between the germline ends.

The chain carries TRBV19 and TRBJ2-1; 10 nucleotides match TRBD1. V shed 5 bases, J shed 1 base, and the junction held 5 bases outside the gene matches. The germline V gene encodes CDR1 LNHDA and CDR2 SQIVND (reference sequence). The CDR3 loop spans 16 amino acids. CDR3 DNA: TGTGCCAGTAGTCCACGGACAGGGGGATCCTACAATGAGCAGTTCTTC. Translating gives CASSPRTGGSYNEQFF.

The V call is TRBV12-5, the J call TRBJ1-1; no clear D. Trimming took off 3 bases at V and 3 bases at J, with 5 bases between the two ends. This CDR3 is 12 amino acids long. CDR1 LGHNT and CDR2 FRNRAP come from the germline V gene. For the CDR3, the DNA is TGTGCTAGTGGTTTCCTCCACACTGAAGCTTTCTTT. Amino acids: CASGFLHTEAFF.

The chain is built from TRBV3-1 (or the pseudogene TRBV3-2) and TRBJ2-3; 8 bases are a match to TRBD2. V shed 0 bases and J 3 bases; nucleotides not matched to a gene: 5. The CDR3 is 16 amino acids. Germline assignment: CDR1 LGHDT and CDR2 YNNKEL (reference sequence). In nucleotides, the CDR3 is TGTGCCAGCAGCCAAGATAGGCGACTAGCGACAGATACGCAGTATTTT. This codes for CASSQDRRLATDTQYF.

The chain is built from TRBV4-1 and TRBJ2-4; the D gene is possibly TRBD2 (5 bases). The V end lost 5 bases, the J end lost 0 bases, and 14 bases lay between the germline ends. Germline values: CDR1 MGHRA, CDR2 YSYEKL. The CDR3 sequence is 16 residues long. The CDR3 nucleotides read TGCGCCAGCAGCGAGGGTCCACCCCTAGCCAAAAACATTCAGTACTTC. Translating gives CASSEGPPLAKNIQYF.

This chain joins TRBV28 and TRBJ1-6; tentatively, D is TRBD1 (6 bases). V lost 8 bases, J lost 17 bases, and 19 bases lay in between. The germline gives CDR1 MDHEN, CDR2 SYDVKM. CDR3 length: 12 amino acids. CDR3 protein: CASGSGGGLFHF. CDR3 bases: TGTGCCAGCGGTTCCGGGGGGGGGCTCTTCCACTTT.

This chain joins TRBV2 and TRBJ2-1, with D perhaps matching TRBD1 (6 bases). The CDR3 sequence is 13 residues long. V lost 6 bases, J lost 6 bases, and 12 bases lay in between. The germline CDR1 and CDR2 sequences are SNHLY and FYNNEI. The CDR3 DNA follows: TGTGCCAGCAGGTGGGGGCGCGGCAATGAGCAGTTCTTC. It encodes CASRWGRGNEQFF. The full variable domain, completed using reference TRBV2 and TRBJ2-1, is EPEVTQTPSHQVTQMGQEVILRCVPISNHLYFYWYRQILGQKVEFLVSFYNNEISEKSEIFDDQFSVERPDGSNFTLKIRSTKLEDSAMYFCASRWGRGNEQFFGPGTRLTVL.

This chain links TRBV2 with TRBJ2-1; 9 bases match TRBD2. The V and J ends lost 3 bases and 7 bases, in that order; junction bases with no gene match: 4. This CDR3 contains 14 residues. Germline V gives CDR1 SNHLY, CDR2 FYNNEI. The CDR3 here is CASSEAGGPNEQFF. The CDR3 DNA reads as TGTGCCAGCAGTGAGGCGGGGGGGCCGAATGAGCAGTTCTTC.

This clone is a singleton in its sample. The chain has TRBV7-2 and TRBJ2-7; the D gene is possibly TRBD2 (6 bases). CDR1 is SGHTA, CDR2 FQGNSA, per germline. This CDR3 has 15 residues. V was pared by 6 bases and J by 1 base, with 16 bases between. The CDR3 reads CASSSSDRTSYEQYF. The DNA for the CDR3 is TGTGCCAGCAGTTCTAGCGACAGAACATCCTACGAGCAGTACTTC.

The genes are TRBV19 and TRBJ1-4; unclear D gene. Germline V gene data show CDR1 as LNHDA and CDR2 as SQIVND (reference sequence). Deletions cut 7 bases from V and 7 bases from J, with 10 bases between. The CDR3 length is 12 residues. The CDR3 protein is CASKEQTEKLFF. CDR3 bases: TGTGCCAGTAAAGAACAGACTGAAAAACTGTTTTTT.

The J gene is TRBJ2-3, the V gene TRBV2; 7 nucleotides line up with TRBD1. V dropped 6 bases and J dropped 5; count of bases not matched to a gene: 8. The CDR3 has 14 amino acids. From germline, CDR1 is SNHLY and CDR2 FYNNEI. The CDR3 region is CASSLTGNKDTQYF. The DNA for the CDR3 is TGTGCCAGCAGCCTGACAGGGAATAAAGATACGCAGTATTTT.

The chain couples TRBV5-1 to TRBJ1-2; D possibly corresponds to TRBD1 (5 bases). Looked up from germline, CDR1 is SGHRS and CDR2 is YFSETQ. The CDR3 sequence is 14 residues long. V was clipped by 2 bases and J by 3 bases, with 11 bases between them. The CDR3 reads CASSLNGRDYGYTF. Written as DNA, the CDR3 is TGCGCCAGCAGCTTAAACGGCAGGGACTATGGCTACACCTTC.